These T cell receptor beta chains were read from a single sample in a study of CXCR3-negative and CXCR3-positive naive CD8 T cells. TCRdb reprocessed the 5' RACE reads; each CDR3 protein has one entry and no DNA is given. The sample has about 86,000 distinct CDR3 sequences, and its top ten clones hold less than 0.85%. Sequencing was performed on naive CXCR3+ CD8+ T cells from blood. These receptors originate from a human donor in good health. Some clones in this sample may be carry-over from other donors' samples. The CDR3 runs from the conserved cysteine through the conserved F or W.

CDR3: CASSGRAGGTDTQYF
V: TRBV9
J: TRBJ2-3

CDR3: CASSLTGTDYYEQYF
V: TRBV27
J: TRBJ2-7

CDR3: CSVEDRYGDALF
V: TRBV29-1
J: TRBJ2-7

CDR3: CASSKVRRRPRNYGYTF
V: TRBV21-1
J: TRBJ1-2

CDR3: CASSQETTGGDTEAFF
V: TRBV4-2
J: TRBJ1-1

CDR3: CSVLTTDTQYF
V: TRBV29-1
J: TRBJ2-3

CDR3: CASISLGEALF
V: TRBV6-2/TRBV6-3
J: TRBJ1-1

CDR3: CASSKDHSGANVLTF
V: TRBV12-3/TRBV12-4
J: TRBJ2-6

CDR3: CASTTGATQYF
V: TRBV6-5
J: TRBJ2-5

CDR3: CASSGTSGRSDTQYF
V: TRBV7-9
J: TRBJ2-3

CDR3: CAISRDRVYSNQPQHF
V: TRBV28
J: TRBJ1-5

CDR3: CASSSSQGNSPLHF
V: TRBV5-4
J: TRBJ1-6

CDR3: CASSLGEFDTNEQFF
V: TRBV5-1
J: TRBJ2-1

CDR3: CASSLTGDLTLSTDTQYF
V: TRBV6-6
J: TRBJ2-3

CDR3: CASSQVGTQYF
V: TRBV4-2
J: TRBJ2-4

CDR3: CASTGDGGNTEAFF
V: TRBV12-3/TRBV12-4
J: TRBJ1-1

CDR3: CAISGQGAEEQYF
V: TRBV10-3
J: TRBJ2-7

CDR3: CSARGLETGSIAMNTEAFF
V: TRBV20-1
J: TRBJ1-1